The clone carrying this TCR beta chain is medium-sized by share. Antigen unknown. These data belong to a study of circulating CD8 cells and anti-PD-1 response in melanoma. Study findings and constraints: TIGIT repertoires were least diverse, DNEG repertoires most diverse.

Live CD3+CD8+TCRalphabeta+ cells were sorted into four subsets by PD-1 and/or TIGIT. The CDR3 is made up of 12 amino acids. With 10 bases removed from V and 11 bases from J, the gap between germline ends came to 20 bases. The V gene's germline CDR1 is LNHDA and CDR2 SQIVND (reference sequence). Each library started from around 15 ng of total RNA using the QIAseq Immune Repertoire TCR panel. TCRdb used MiXCR to reprocess the reads, holding one entry per CDR3 protein. The sample carries a few hundred distinct CDR3 sequences, more than 8% recorded once. The source is a human donor with melanoma. The rearrangement links TRBV19 to TRBJ1-2; D uncertain. Sample: CD8+ T cells from PBMCs, taken at baseline or after one month of anti-PD-1 therapy (not recorded which). Here the CDR3 DNA reads TGTGCCACCGGATCTATTGTAGCTGCATACACCTTC. It is translated as CATGSIVAAYTF.